This TCR beta chain derives from a study of control samples from healthy donors and cancer patients. TCRdb keeps only in-frame clones here, not all; method: immunoSEQ multiplex PCR. This table holds around 68,000 clones, more than 80% found once. CDR3 length: 12 amino acids. Trimming cost V 3 bases and J 2 bases, with 8 bases left between them. Germline CDR1 reads DFQATT; CDR2 reads SNEGSKA (reference sequence). The sequencing sample was made of blood. V and J are TRBV20-1 and TRBJ2-7, with D possibly being TRBD2 (6 bases). The TCR was taken from a man aged 55 to 69 in good health. This CDR3 reads CSASPGAYEQYF. The CDR3 coding sequence is TGCAGTGCTAGTCCGGGGGCCTACGAGCAGTACTTC.